This T cell receptor beta chain was documented in a study of blood T cell repertoires in COVID-19. Looking at the study overall: Acute-phase and convalescent COVID-19 samples originated in the United States, Italy and Spain. Sources were T cells, B-cell-depleted T cells, or PBMCs; the material itself was cDNA or gDNA.

Per the authors' pipeline: Reference gene primers were amplified, and this amplification served to estimate nucleated cell counts. Assay used: immunoSEQ multiplex PCR; TCRdb lists only in-frame clones, some missing. That table supplies the V and J calls and clone size; D and trimming were determined from the DNA. The table lists about 98,000 clones, 84% of them singletons. CDR3 length: 14 amino acids. The germline V gene has CDR1 MGHDK and CDR2 SYGVNS. V gave up 3 bases and J gave up 5 bases; unmatched junction bases: 4. Material for sequencing was peripheral blood. This rearrangement joins TRBV25-1 to TRBJ1-2; 9 nucleotides align to TRBD1. The TCR was taken from a human donor in a cohort sampled during active COVID-19. The CDR3 DNA sequence: TGTGCCAGCAGTGAGACAGACAGGGGGTATGGCTACACCTTC. Translated: CASSETDRGYGYTF.